The following is a TCR beta chain sequence with its context. The data were obtained in a study of blood T cell repertoires in COVID-19. TCRdb's copy holds only in-frame clones and misses some; the assay was immunoSEQ multiplex PCR. The repertoire holds 110,000 or so clones, with 70% to 90% as singletons. Germline assignment: CDR1 SGHNT and CDR2 YENEEA. Deletions cut 5 bases from V and 6 bases from J, with 11 bases between. The CDR3 spans 13 residues. The chain combines TRBV11-3 with TRBJ2-1; D is undetermined. The origin of this receptor is a woman in her seventies who had recovered from COVID-19. The sample taken for sequencing was peripheral blood. The DNA for the CDR3 is TGTGCCAGCAGCATGAGGCTGGGCAATGAGCAGTTCTTC. This encodes CASSMRLGNEQFF.